These 6 T cell receptor beta chains share one sample of origin, sequenced in a study of OX40 agonist ivuxolimab in advanced cancers. The library came from the immunoSEQ multiplex PCR assay. TCRdb carries this immuneACCESS record with in-frame sequences only. Its versions omit some clonotypes, under half of them owing to an unresolved V gene in the studies checked, with the rest unexplained. This sample is represented by about 38,000 clones; over 60% of them were singletons. The top ten clonotypes cover 7.5% to 10% of the sample. This specimen consisted of CD4+ or CD8+ T cells sorted from blood, obtained in a trial of the OX40 agonist ivuxolimab. The receptors were gathered from an adult with an advanced solid tumor such as melanoma, head and neck, liver or kidney cancer.

The chain couples TRBV5-4 to TRBJ2-3, with 7 bases fitting TRBD1. Trimming cost V 4 bases and J 7 bases; bases outside gene matches: 9. This CDR3 region has 14 residues. The germline V gene has CDR1 SGHNT and CDR2 YYREEE (reference sequence). CDR3 region: CASSMDEGANTQYF. The CDR3 bases are TGTGCCAGCAGCATGGACGAGGGGGCAAATACGCAGTATTTT. Variable domain in full (rest from reference TRBV5-4 and TRBJ2-3): ETGVTQSPTHLIKTRGQQVTLRCSSQSGHNTVSWYQQALGQGPQFIFQYYREEENGRGNFPPRFSGLQFPNYSSELNVNALELDDSALYLCASSMDEGANTQYFGPGTRLTVL.

The J gene is TRBJ1-6, the V gene TRBV7-9, with TRBD1 matching 7 bases. V lost 5 bases to trimming and J lost 7 bases; unmatched junction nucleotides: 2. Germline V gene data show CDR1 as SEHNR and CDR2 as FQNEAQ (reference sequence). The CDR3 runs 13 residues. The CDR3 reads CASSGTANSPLHF. The CDR3 DNA reads TGTGCCAGCAGCGGGACAGCAAATTCACCCCTCCACTTT.

The genes are TRBV5-1 and TRBJ2-5; TRBD1 aligns across 9 bases. The CDR3 totals 14 residues. Germline-derived CDR1 and CDR2 are SGHRS and YFSETQ. With V trimmed by 4 bases and J by 5 bases, 6 bases remained unmatched. The CDR3: CASSTGTGWETQYF. CDR3 nucleotides: TGCGCCAGCAGCACTGGGACAGGGTGGGAGACCCAGTACTTC.

The chain couples TRBV15 to TRBJ1-1, with 7 bases fitting TRBD1. The CDR3 contains 14 residues. From germline, CDR1 is LNHNV and CDR2 YYDKDF (reference sequence). The V gene end was trimmed by 1 base and the J gene end by 4 bases; junction bases not matched to a gene: 3. The CDR3 DNA follows: TGTGCCACCAGCAGAGGAAACAGGGGCACTGAAGCTTTCTTT. Translated, it gives CATSRGNRGTEAFF.

The gene calls are TRBV9 and TRBJ2-1, with a weak D call TRBD2 (7 bases). Trimming removed 4 bases from V and 2 bases from J, with 16 bases in between. The CDR3 has 16 residues. Per the germline V gene, CDR1 is SGDLS and CDR2 is YYNGEE. As DNA, the CDR3 is TGTGCCAGCAGCCCCCGGGGGCGGGAGCCCTACAATGAGCAGTTCTTC. Its protein product is CASSPRGREPYNEQFF.

The rearrangement joins TRBV6-1 to TRBJ2-2, with a possible D match to TRBD1 (6 bases). There are 15 residues in the CDR3. The V and J ends lost 8 bases and 6 bases respectively, with 19 bases between them. The germline CDR1 and CDR2 sequences are MNHNS and SASEGT. Here the CDR3 reads CASPPKQGNPGELFF. The CDR3 DNA is TGTGCCAGCCCTCCCAAACAGGGCAATCCCGGGGAGCTGTTTTTT.